This TCR beta chain was sequenced in a study of T cell repertoires in cytomegalovirus infection. As for the study in general: A matching HLA type, together with CMV infection, was signaled by public TCR beta signatures. The study's findings and limits: HLA-C-restricted, CMV-specific TCR beta clonotypes were dominant ex vivo.

TCRdb fed the reads into MiXCR, producing one record per CDR3 protein. Of about 890,000 distinct CDR3 sequences listed, around 30% are singletons. This CDR3 is built from 14 residues. V lost 3 bases to trimming and J lost 3 bases, with 12 bases between them. CDR1 and CDR2 (germline): LNHDA, SQIVND (reference sequence). This clonotype showed up just once. Its antigen is as yet unknown. The chain couples TRBV19 to TRBJ2-7; D is undetermined. The sequence was collected from a human donor in good health (CMV status not recorded). Some clones in this sample may be carry-over from other donors' samples. The sample was cultured CD8+ T cells from PBMCs, taken from culture after CMV antigen stimulation. The CDR3 sequence is CASSISGKNYEQYF. The CDR3 DNA follows: TGTGCCAGTAGTATTTCAGGCAAGAACTACGAGCAGTACTTC. Full variable domain (rest looked up from reference TRBV19 and TRBJ2-7): DGGITQSPKYLFRKEGQNVTLSCEQNLNHDAMYWYRQDPGQGLRLIYYSQIVNDFQKGDIAEGYSVSREKKESFPLTVTSAQKNPTAFYLCASSISGKNYEQYFGPGTRLTVT.